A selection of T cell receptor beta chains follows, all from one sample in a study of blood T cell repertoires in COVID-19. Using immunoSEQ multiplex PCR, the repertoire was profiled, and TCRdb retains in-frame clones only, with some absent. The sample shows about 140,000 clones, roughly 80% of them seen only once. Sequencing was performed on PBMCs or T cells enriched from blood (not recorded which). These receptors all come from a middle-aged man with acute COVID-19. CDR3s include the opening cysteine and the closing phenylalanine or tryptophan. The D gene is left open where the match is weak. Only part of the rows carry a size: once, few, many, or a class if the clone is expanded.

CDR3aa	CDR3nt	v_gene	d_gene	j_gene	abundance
CSVPPSGYYNEQFF	TGCAGCGTCCCCCCTAGCGGGTACTACAATGAGCAGTTCTTC	TRBV29-1	TRBD2	TRBJ2-1	.
CASRHTHTEAFF	TGTGCCAGCAGACATACACACACTGAAGCTTTCTTT	TRBV6-5	.	TRBJ1-1	.
CASRNRVGNQPQHF	TGTGCCAGCAGGAACAGGGTTGGGAATCAGCCCCAGCATTTT	TRBV6-5	.	TRBJ1-5	.
CASSSRLAGVGELFF	TGTGCCAGCAGTTCCCGACTAGCGGGAGTCGGGGAGCTGTTTTTT	TRBV28	TRBD2	TRBJ2-2	many
CATSRDGASGLNYGYTF	TGTGCCACCAGCAGAGATGGGGCCAGCGGGCTAAACTATGGCTACACCTTC	TRBV15	.	TRBJ1-2	.
CASSLGDFQRNSPLHF	TGTGCCAGCAGCTTGGGGGACTTCCAGAGGAATTCACCCCTCCACTTT	TRBV11-2	.	TRBJ1-6	.
CASSSPDRSTEQYF	TGTGCCAGCAGCTCTCCGGACAGGTCTACGGAGCAGTACTTC	TRBV5-6	TRBD1	TRBJ2-7	.
CASSQVVSGGSYTF	TGCGCCAGCAGCCAAGTCGTGAGCGGGGGATCGTACACCTTC	TRBV4-1	.	TRBJ1-2	.
CASSPTRGNTEAFF	TGTGCCAGCAGCCCCACACGCGGGAACACTGAAGCTTTCTTT	TRBV5-5	.	TRBJ1-1	.
CASSGASTYNEQFF	TGTGCCAGCAGTGGTGCGTCAACCTACAATGAGCAGTTCTTC	TRBV2	.	TRBJ2-1	.
CASSLVGGGFRMEETQYF	TGTGCCAGCAGCTTAGTTGGCGGGGGGTTTCGCATGGAAGAGACCCAGTACTTC	TRBV11-2	TRBD2	TRBJ2-5	.